This T cell receptor beta chain appears in the sequencing data of a study of control samples from healthy donors and cancer patients. This clone showed up just once. The protocol was immunoSEQ multiplex PCR, while the TCRdb copy is restricted to in-frame clones and leaves out a portion. The sample includes around 200,000 clones, roughly 93% seen only once; the top ten take roughly 1.5%. Germline V gives CDR1 LNHNV, CDR2 YYDKDF (reference sequence). CDR3 length equals 14 residues. Trimming removed 5 bases from V and 5 bases from J, with 15 bases in between. The chain recombines TRBV15 with TRBJ2-5, with D perhaps matching TRBD1 (6 bases). Sequencing was carried out using blood. The TCR sequence derives from a man between 18 and 29 years old in good health. CDR3 sequence reads: CATSQGSDLETQYF. For the CDR3, the DNA is TGTGCCACCAGCCAGGGGTCAGATTTGGAGACCCAGTACTTC.